This T cell receptor beta chain stems from a study of blood T cell repertoires in COVID-19. Study-wide context: PBMCs, B-cell-depleted T cells, or T cells provided the cDNA or gDNA that made up the material.

From germline, CDR1 is SSHAT and CDR2 FNYEAQ (reference sequence). There are 15 residues in the CDR3. As regards this clone: The junction does not match germline at one end; this may be a read error.

Generated by immunoSEQ multiplex PCR, the TCRdb table keeps only in-frame clones and is missing some. This table holds some 400,000 clones, around 86% found once. This clonotype was sampled from a human donor in a cohort sampled during active COVID-19. Material for sequencing was peripheral blood. The J gene is TRBJ1-5, the V gene TRBV7-7; D is uncertain. DNA of the CDR3: TGTGCTAGCAGCCGAGGTGAGCTCGGCAATCAGCCCCAGCATTTT. As protein: CASSRGELGNQPQHF.